The 13 T cell receptor beta chains listed next were all sequenced from one sample in a study of tumor-infiltrating lymphocytes in primary liver carcinoma. Unsorted whole blood supplied the RNA, and germline DNA was extracted too. Reverse transcription of roughly 0.45 ug total RNA with a constant-region primer produced TCR beta cDNA. Three rounds of nested multiplex PCR with slightly modified ARM-PCR produced TCR beta libraries. A C-beta reverse primer was combined with TRBV1-TRBV30 forward primers in the first two PCR rounds, and each round had around 10 cycles. Via MiXCR, TCRdb re-called the multiplex PCR reads, giving one row per CDR3 protein. The table records about 320,000 distinct CDR3 sequences, over 55% of them present only once. Material: peripheral blood. These receptors all stem from a man between 40 and 49 years old with primary liver carcinoma and hepatitis B virus infection.

In this sample, this clonotype turned up many times. V is TRBV11-2 and J is TRBJ2-5; D is uncertain. Trimming took off 1 base at V and 5 bases at J, with 11 bases between the two ends. The CDR3 is 14 amino acids. Germline V gene sequence: CDR1 SGHAT, CDR2 FQNNGV. CDR3 sequence: CASSLGGFPETQYF. In nucleotides, the CDR3 is TGTGCCAGCAGCTTAGGAGGATTTCCGGAGACCCAGTACTTC.

With regard to this clonotype: At one of its ends the junction is not consistent with the germline gene, which may arise from a read error. V gene TRBV29-1 combines with J gene TRBJ1-1, with D perhaps matching TRBD1 (5 bases). Germline loops: CDR1 SQVTM, CDR2 ANQGSEA. This CDR3 spans 15 amino acids. For the CDR3, the DNA is TGCAGCGATGCCTCAGGGTGGGGCATGAACACCGAAGCTTTCTTT. This sequence encodes CSDASGWGMNTEAFF.

As concerns this clonotype: A read error may produce the germline difference seen at one junction end. CDR3 amino acids: CASSFEPADTQYF. The DNA of the CDR3 is TGTGCCAGCAGCTTTGAACCCGCAGATACACAGTATTTT. The chain uses TRBV11-2 and TRBJ2-3, with D hard to call. Germline loops: CDR1 SGHAT, CDR2 FQNNGV. This CDR3 has 13 residues.

The V call is TRBV7-9, the J call TRBJ2-3; 9 nucleotides match TRBD1. After removal of 5 bases from V and 0 bases from J, the junction contained 6 bases not matched to a gene. This CDR3 spans 16 amino acids. Germline V gene sequence: CDR1 SEHNR, CDR2 FQNEAQ (reference sequence). The CDR3 here is CASSPWTGASTDTQYF. The CDR3 region has the DNA TGTGCCAGCAGCCCTTGGACAGGGGCTAGCACAGATACGCAGTATTTT.

Worth noting for this clonotype: Because the CDR3 is missing its conserved closing phenylalanine or tryptophan, this is likely a read error. The limits of the CDR3 on the DNA are not certain, so only TCRdb's listed CDR3 is given. This chain connects TRBV11-2 to TRBJ1-1; TRBD1 is the table's D call and was not checked against the DNA. The CDR3 numbers 15 amino acids, ends counted. CDR1 SGHAT and CDR2 FQNNGV come from the germline V gene. The CDR3: CTSSLGRGRYTEALI.

In regard to this clonotype: The junction departs from the called germline gene at one end, perhaps through a read error. CDR3 region: CGSSLITYKQYF. CDR3 bases: TGTGGCAGCAGCTTAATAACCTACAAGCAGTACTTC. The chain combines TRBV11-2 with TRBJ2-7; D unclear. CDR3 length: 12 amino acids. Per germline, CDR1 SGHAT and CDR2 FQNNGV.

With regard to this clonotype: The junction differs from germline at one of its ends, possibly a read error. The genes are TRBV11-2 and TRBJ2-7; 9 bases agree with TRBD2. The CDR3 contains 16 residues. From germline, CDR1 is SGHAT and CDR2 FQNNGV. The CDR3 region is CTSSPRVSGRPDEQYF. CDR3 nucleotides: TGTACCAGCAGCCCACGTGTTAGCGGGAGACCCGATGAGCAGTACTTC.

About this clonotype itself: An end of the junction differs from the germline gene, which may be a read error. This chain joins TRBV5-6 and TRBJ1-1; possibly TRBD1 for D (6 bases). The CDR3 covers 15 residues. Germline V CDR1 and CDR2: SGHDT, YYEEEE. The CDR3: CASSLAYRDNTEAYF. The CDR3 DNA sequence: TGTGCCAGCAGCTTAGCGTACAGGGATAACACTGAAGCTTACTTT.

With respect to this clonotype: This may be a read error: a much more frequent sequence differs by one nucleotide. CDR3: CASRRSGLNTSYEQYF. The CDR3 DNA reads as TGTGCCAGCAGGCGTAGCGGATTAAACACCTCCTACGAGCAGTACTTC. This chain uses TRBV6-5 with TRBJ2-7, with D possibly being TRBD2 (6 bases). Germline CDR1 MNHEY, CDR2 SVGAGI. The CDR3 is 16 residues long. V lost 6 bases and J lost 0, with 18 bases in between.

With respect to this clonotype: Germline and junction disagree at one end, which may indicate a read error. The gene calls are TRBV29-1 and TRBJ2-3, with D unresolved. The CDR3 is made up of 13 amino acids. Per germline, CDR1 SQVTM and CDR2 ANQGSEA. CDR3 sequence reads: CSVVAGSTDTQYF. As DNA, the CDR3 is TGCAGCGTCGTCGCAGGTAGCACAGATACGCAGTATTTC.

Worth noting for this clonotype: This may arise from a read error, as a much more abundant clone is one base away. V and J are TRBV6-6 and TRBJ2-1, with D possibly being TRBD2 (6 bases). The germline V gene encodes CDR1 MNHNY and CDR2 SVGAGI (reference sequence). The CDR3 totals 15 residues. Deletions cut 4 bases from V and 4 bases from J, with 14 bases between. This chain's CDR3 is CASSFTNGGYNEQFF. Written as DNA, the CDR3 is TGTGCCAGCAGTTTTACTAACGGGGGATACAATGAGCAGTTCTTC.

As for this clonotype: One end of the junction is discordant with germline, which a read error may explain. This chain uses TRBV24-1 with TRBJ2-1; 10 nucleotides match TRBD2. CDR1 is KGHDR, CDR2 SFDVKD, per germline. The CDR3 spans 17 residues. This CDR3 reads CATSDLTSGNSYNEQFF. The CDR3 region has the DNA TGTGCCACAAGTGACCTCACTAGCGGGAACTCCTACAATGAGCAGTTCTTC.

This clonotype was detected only once. The junction does not match germline at one end; this may be a read error. The chain combines TRBV6-5 with TRBJ1-6; D is unclear. The CDR3 spans 16 residues. Per germline, CDR1 MNHEY and CDR2 SVGAGI. CDR3 residues: CASSYTPRRDNSPLRF. The CDR3 DNA reads as TGTGCCAGCAGTTACACCCCCCGGAGGGATAATTCACCCCTCCGCTTT.